This T cell receptor beta chain was identified during a study of shared clonotypes between healthy human individuals. Donors were healthy HIV-negative adults without recent acute infections or vaccinations. Generated by immunoSEQ multiplex PCR, the TCRdb table keeps only in-frame clones and is missing some. The sample lists some 490,000 clones, 81% seen once, with about an eighth in the top ten. CDR3 length: 14 residues. V was pared by 4 bases and J by 1 base, with 11 bases between. In germline, CDR1 is SGHRS, CDR2 YFSETQ. The sample taken for sequencing was PBMCs. The rearrangement uses TRBV5-1 and TRBJ1-1; D remains unclear. The receptor was isolated from a woman aged 40 to 55 in good health. Some clones in this sample may be carry-over from other donors' samples. The CDR3 loop reads CASSPGGQNTEAFF. The CDR3 DNA sequence: TGCGCCAGCAGCCCCGGAGGGCAGAACACTGAAGCTTTCTTT.